One and the same sample provided the 30 T cell receptor beta chains below, sequenced in a study of control samples from healthy donors and cancer patients. The method was immunoSEQ multiplex PCR; TCRdb's version includes in-frame clones alone and lacks a portion of them. Of about 150,000 clones listed, 85% to 95% were seen once; the top ten hold approximately 6%. Sequenced: blood. The receptors stem from a man aged 35-49 years in good health.

This chain uses TRBV5-4 with TRBJ1-6; D might be TRBD1 (6 bases). The CDR3 loop spans 19 amino acids. Germline values: CDR1 SGHNT, CDR2 YYREEE (reference sequence). V dropped 2 bases and J dropped 6 bases, with 24 bases sitting between them. The chain's CDR3 is CASSLKRDTRSGRNSPLHF. CDR3 DNA sequence: TGTGCCAGCAGCTTAAAACGGGACACTCGGAGTGGTCGTAATTCACCCCTCCACTTT.

In its sample, this clone was seen once. The chain links TRBV7-9 to TRBJ2-3, with a weak D call TRBD1 (5 bases). The CDR3 extends over 14 amino acids. The germline V gene has CDR1 SEHNR and CDR2 FQNEAQ (reference sequence). The CDR3 loop is CACSTGESTDTQYF. The CDR3, as DNA: TGTGCTTGTTCCACAGGAGAAAGCACAGATACGCAGTATTTT.

This clone occurred once. The V gene is TRBV5-1, the J gene TRBJ2-7, with 11 bases lining up with TRBD1. V trimming: 4 bases; J trimming: 4 bases; junction bases outside the gene matches: 4. Germline loops: CDR1 SGHRS, CDR2 YFSETQ. The CDR3 extends over 14 amino acids. The DNA for the CDR3 is TGCGCCAGCAGCAAGGACAGGGGGCGTTACGAGCAGTACTTC. It yields the protein CASSKDRGRYEQYF.

J is TRBJ2-5 and V is TRBV27, with TRBD2 matching 8 bases. The germline V gene has CDR1 MNHEY and CDR2 SMNVEV (reference sequence). The CDR3 runs to 15 residues. With V trimmed by 5 bases and J by 1 base, 6 bases remained unmatched. CDR3 region: CASSSGGWGQETQYF. The CDR3 DNA reads as TGTGCCAGCAGTAGCGGGGGCTGGGGCCAAGAGACCCAGTACTTC.

The chain joins TRBV9 to TRBJ1-1; 10 bases map to TRBD1. This CDR3 contains 17 residues. The germline gives CDR1 SGDLS, CDR2 YYNGEE. Losses at the gene ends were 4 bases for V and 2 bases for J; bases not matched to a gene: 11. The CDR3 DNA reads as TGTGCCAGCAGCCGAGGTCGGACAGGGGGACCCAACACTGAAGCTTTCTTT. It codes for CASSRGRTGGPNTEAFF.

The chain is built from TRBV11-1 and TRBJ1-5; no clear D. Germline V lookup: CDR1 SGHAT, CDR2 FQDESV (reference sequence). The CDR3 contains 14 residues. Trimming stripped 2 bases from V and 6 bases from J, with 11 bases between. The CDR3 spells CASSLQGLGQPQHF. The CDR3 DNA reads as TGTGCCAGCAGCTTACAAGGGTTGGGTCAGCCCCAGCATTTT.

The chain has TRBV5-1 and TRBJ1-2; the match to TRBD1 covers 8 bases. The V segment lost 4 bases and the J segment 7 bases; nucleotides outside the gene matches: 9. CDR1 is SGHRS and CDR2 is YFSETQ in the germline V gene. This CDR3 contains 14 residues. The CDR3 nucleotides are TGCGCCAGCAGCCCGACAGGGGACGACGGTGGCTACACCTTC. Translation gives CASSPTGDDGGYTF.

The V gene is TRBV5-4, the J gene TRBJ1-1, with unresolved D. V was cut by 3 bases and J by 5 bases, with 17 bases left in between. Germline values: CDR1 SGHNT, CDR2 YYREEE (reference sequence). CDR3 length equals 15 residues. The CDR3 DNA is TGTGCCAGCAGCTCCTCCGACAAGGGTTGGACTGAAGCTTTCTTT. Protein: CASSSSDKGWTEAFF.

This chain links TRBV19 with TRBJ1-2; D ambiguous. V dropped 5 bases and J dropped 0 bases, with 10 bases sitting between them. CDR1 and CDR2 from the germline V gene are LNHDA and SQIVND (reference sequence). This CDR3 comprises 14 residues. The CDR3 DNA reads as TGTGCCAGTAGTCCTGCGGGCCCTAACTATGGCTACACCTTC. Amino acids: CASSPAGPNYGYTF.

The CDR3 DNA reads as TGTGCCAGCACTAACACAGATACGCAGTATTTT. Protein sequence: CASTNTDTQYF. This chain joins TRBV6-5 and TRBJ2-3; no definite D call. The CDR3 is 11 residues long. The V end lost 7 bases, the J end lost 2 bases, and 4 bases lay between the germline ends. Germline V gene data show CDR1 as MNHEY and CDR2 as SVGAGI.

In regard to this clone: Other DNA sequences within the sample encode an identical CDR3. V is TRBV9 and J is TRBJ2-2; no clear D. This CDR3 is 11 amino acids long. The V and J ends lost 2 bases and 4 bases respectively, with 0 bases between them. Germline CDR1 reads SGDLS; CDR2 reads YYNGEE. The CDR3 coding sequence is TGTGCCAGCAGCGTCACCGGGGAGCTGTTTTTT. Its protein product is CASSVTGELFF.

The V gene is TRBV27, the J gene TRBJ2-7; 8 bases align to TRBD1. J lost 3 bases, V lost 5 bases, and 9 bases had no gene match. Germline loops: CDR1 MNHEY, CDR2 SMNVEV (reference sequence). The CDR3 contains 15 residues. CDR3: CASSPQGARYYEQYF. The CDR3 coding sequence is TGTGCCAGCAGTCCCCAGGGGGCGAGGTACTACGAGCAGTACTTC.

The chain has TRBV6-5 and TRBJ1-3; the D is unclear. Germline V lookup: CDR1 MNHEY, CDR2 SVGAGI. The ends were cut back, 0 bases at V and 0 bases at J, with 9 bases in the middle. This CDR3 is 16 amino acids long. The CDR3 here is CASSYSMSSSGNTIYF. The CDR3 bases are TGTGCCAGCAGTTACTCGATGTCGAGCTCTGGAAACACCATATATTTT.

V gene TRBV3-1 (or the pseudogene TRBV3-2) combines with J gene TRBJ2-2; D may be TRBD1 or TRBD2 (5 bases each). Germline CDR1 LGHDT, CDR2 YNNKEL (reference sequence). Deletions cut 0 bases from V and 1 base from J, with 12 bases between. The CDR3 contains 17 residues. The CDR3 DNA follows: TGTGCCAGCAGCCAAGATCTGGAGGACAAGAACACCGGGGAGCTGTTTTTT. Translation gives CASSQDLEDKNTGELFF.

This rearrangement joins TRBV5-1 to TRBJ2-3, with TRBD1 identical over 7 bases. Germline V gives CDR1 SGHRS, CDR2 YFSETQ. Germline trimming cut 0 bases from V and 2 bases from J; bases unmatched to any gene: 3. The CDR3 totals 15 residues. The CDR3 here is CASSLGQGVTDTQYF. The CDR3 nucleotides read TGCGCCAGCAGCTTGGGACAGGGCGTCACAGATACGCAGTATTTT. Using reference TRBV5-1 and TRBJ2-3 for the parts outside the CDR3, the full variable domain is KAGVTQTPRYLIKTRGQQVTLSCSPISGHRSVSWYQQTPGQGLQFLFEYFSETQRNKGNFPGRFSGRQFSNSRSEMNVSTLELGDSALYLCASSLGQGVTDTQYFGPGTRLTVL.

V gene TRBV3-1 (or the pseudogene TRBV3-2) combines with J gene TRBJ1-1; D ambiguous. CDR3 length equals 15 residues. From germline, CDR1 is LGHDT and CDR2 YNNKEL (reference sequence). V was trimmed by 5 bases and J by 3 bases, leaving 16 bases between them. CDR3 sequence reads: CASSALGPTDTEAFF. CDR3 sequence (DNA): TGTGCCAGCAGCGCGCTCGGGCCGACCGACACTGAAGCTTTCTTT.

The chain has TRBV18 and TRBJ1-1; possible D gene TRBD1, 5 bases. The CDR3 loop spans 16 amino acids. V lost 2 bases and J lost 4, with 17 bases in between. The germline V gene has CDR1 KGHSH and CDR2 LQKENI. The CDR3 loop reads CASSPGPGGRGTEAFF. CDR3 bases: TGTGCCAGCTCACCAGGGCCCGGGGGAAGGGGCACTGAAGCTTTCTTT.

The chain joins TRBV5-4 to TRBJ2-7; TRBD1 is a possible D gene (6 bases). V gave up 2 bases and J gave up 2 bases, with 11 bases separating them. The CDR3 extends over 14 amino acids. Germline-derived CDR1 and CDR2 are SGHNT and YYREEE (reference sequence). The chain's CDR3 is CASSFGGDTYEQYF. The CDR3 DNA follows: TGTGCCAGCAGCTTTGGTGGGGACACCTACGAGCAGTACTTC.

Comments on this clone: A much larger clone lies one base from this, so it may be a read error. Additional DNA sequences in this sample encode the identical CDR3. The gene calls are TRBV3-1 (or the pseudogene TRBV3-2) and TRBJ1-2, with 11 bases aligning to TRBD1. In germline, CDR1 is LGHDT, CDR2 YNNKEL (reference sequence). V gave up 4 bases and J gave up 2 bases; unmatched junction bases: 3. There are 15 residues in the CDR3. The CDR3 loop is CASSPRTGGNYGYTF. The CDR3 bases are TGTGCCAGCAGCCCCCGGACAGGGGGCAACTATGGCTACACCTTC.

CDR3 sequence reads: CASSSDRGNTIYF. CDR3 nucleotide sequence: TGTGCCAGCAGTTCAGACAGGGGAAACACCATATATTTT. V is TRBV11-2 and J is TRBJ1-3; possible D gene TRBD1, 6 bases. The CDR3 has 13 amino acids. Trimming removed 6 bases from V and 4 bases from J, with 10 bases in between. The germline V gene has CDR1 SGHAT and CDR2 FQNNGV.

This clone has more than one count but fewer than ten. V and J are TRBV9 and TRBJ2-7, with a weak D call TRBD2 (5 bases). Trimming pared 5 bases from V and 0 bases from J, leaving 15 bases between. CDR1 is SGDLS, CDR2 YYNGEE, per germline. CDR3 length equals 15 residues. The CDR3 nucleotides are TGTGCCAGCAGTCAAAGAGCCGGACTCTCCTACGAGCAGTACTTC. It codes for CASSQRAGLSYEQYF.

V gene TRBV24-1 combines with J gene TRBJ2-6; D unclear. The CDR3 runs to 16 residues. In germline, CDR1 is KGHDR, CDR2 SFDVKD. Trimming left V 4 bases short and J 0 bases short, with 9 bases between. Here the CDR3 reads CATSDRWASGANVLTF. CDR3 in DNA: TGTGCCACCAGTGACCGATGGGCCTCTGGGGCCAACGTCCTGACTTTC.

This chain joins TRBV27 and TRBJ1-5; D might be TRBD1 (6 bases). The CDR3 loop spans 14 amino acids. In germline, CDR1 is MNHEY, CDR2 SMNVEV (reference sequence). V lost 5 bases and J lost 6, with 14 bases in between. The CDR3 DNA reads as TGTGCCAGCAGTAAAACAGGGTCAGGTCAGCCCCAGCATTTT. Protein product: CASSKTGSGQPQHF.

This clone was counted a single time. The chain uses TRBV2 and TRBJ2-7, with D possibly matching TRBD2 (6 bases). This CDR3 region has 15 residues. The V gene lost 6 bases and the J gene lost 5 bases, with 20 bases spanning the gap. Germline CDR1 reads SNHLY; CDR2 reads FYNNEI. The CDR3 sequence is CASSSGHGGKNEQYF. CDR3 nucleotides: TGTGCCAGCAGCTCCGGCCACGGGGGTAAGAACGAGCAGTACTTC.

V gene TRBV5-1 combines with J gene TRBJ1-1, with TRBD1 identical over 7 bases. The CDR3 covers 16 residues. Germline V gives CDR1 SGHRS, CDR2 YFSETQ. Germline trimming cut 0 bases from V and 0 bases from J; bases unmatched to any gene: 5. The CDR3 bases are TGCGCCAGCAGCTTGGACGCGACAGGGATGAACACTGAAGCTTTCTTT. Its protein product is CASSLDATGMNTEAFF. The entire variable domain, with the rest obtained from reference TRBV5-1 and TRBJ1-1, is as follows: KAGVTQTPRYLIKTRGQQVTLSCSPISGHRSVSWYQQTPGQGLQFLFEYFSETQRNKGNFPGRFSGRQFSNSRSEMNVSTLELGDSALYLCASSLDATGMNTEAFFGQGTRLTVV.

The chain couples TRBV19 to TRBJ2-7; possibly TRBD1 or TRBD2 for D (5 bases each). In germline, CDR1 is LNHDA, CDR2 SQIVND (reference sequence). Trimming left V 10 bases short and J 4 bases short, with 14 bases between. The CDR3 has 12 amino acids. CDR3 region: CATRDGDYEQYF. CDR3 coding DNA: TGTGCCACCCGGGACGGCGATTACGAGCAGTACTTC.

The chain has TRBV28 and TRBJ2-1, with a tentative D call TRBD2 (6 bases). V shed 6 bases and J shed 2 bases, with 11 bases lying between them. Germline CDR1 MDHEN, CDR2 SYDVKM. The CDR3 length is 14 residues. CDR3 sequence (DNA): TGTGCCAGCAGCCGCCGGACTACCTACAATGAGCAGTTCTTC. This encodes CASSRRTTYNEQFF.

The CDR3 is CASSDNRGQADTQYF. The CDR3 bases are TGCGCCAGCAGTGATAACAGGGGGCAAGCAGATACGCAGTATTTT. This sequence joins TRBV10-1 and TRBJ2-3; the match to TRBD1 covers 9 bases. Germline trimming cut 3 bases from V and 4 bases from J; bases unmatched to any gene: 5. The CDR3 has 15 residues. CDR1 and CDR2 (germline): WNHNN, SYGVQD (reference sequence).

This clone was counted once. This sequence joins TRBV6-6 and TRBJ1-1, with a tentative D call TRBD1 (6 bases). Trimming pared 6 bases from V and 5 bases from J, leaving 13 bases between. The CDR3 runs 13 residues. CDR1 is MNHNY, CDR2 SVGAGI, per germline (reference sequence). CDR3 region: CASRATGITEAFF. CDR3 coding DNA: TGTGCCAGCAGGGCAACAGGGATTACTGAAGCTTTCTTT.

The rearrangement joins TRBV29-1 to TRBJ1-1; D is perhaps TRBD1 (5 bases). Trimming pared 5 bases from V and 2 bases from J, leaving 15 bases between. The CDR3 length is 14 residues. Germline V gene sequence: CDR1 SQVTM, CDR2 ANQGSEA. CDR3 sequence: CSVQRGASNTEAFF. In DNA form, the CDR3 reads TGCAGCGTTCAACGGGGCGCGAGTAACACTGAAGCTTTCTTT.